These 5 T cell receptor beta chains came from one sample sequenced in a study of tumor and adjacent non-tumor tissue in lung cancer. A modified ARM-PCR protocol with three rounds of nested PCR amplified TCRbeta. TCRdb reprocessed the multiplex PCR reads via MiXCR and lists one record per CDR3 protein. There are about 90,000 distinct CDR3 sequences in the sample; more than 75% occur only once, and just over 20% lies in the top ten. The template was RNA from unsorted bulk tissue. The normal lung tissue was taken more than 3 cm from the tumor edge. The sequenced sample was distant non-tumor lung tissue. All receptors derive from a woman in her fifties or sixties with non-small cell lung cancer.

Points on this clonotype: A read error is likely, as this CDR3 ends without the conserved phenylalanine or tryptophan. This rearrangement joins TRBV10-3 to TRBJ2-5, with 7 positions matching TRBD1. Germline CDR1 and CDR2: ENHRY and SYGVKD. The J segment lost 1 base and the V segment lost 6 bases, leaving 5 bases of the junction unmatched. The CDR3 consists of 14 residues. CDR3 sequence: CAISPGQIQETQYY. The CDR3 bases are TGTGCCATCAGCCCGGGACAGATCCAAGAGACCCAGTACTAC.

This clonotype was detected only a few times. An end of the junction does not agree with germline; a read error may underlie this. The gene calls are TRBV24-1 and TRBJ1-2; D is uncertain. This CDR3 has 12 amino acids. In germline, CDR1 is KGHDR, CDR2 SFDVKD. The CDR3 DNA follows: TGTGCCATCAGTGCTCCAGACTATGGCTACACCTTC. This translates into CAISAPDYGYTF.

This clonotype was seen only a few times. A read error may account for a junction end that differs from germline. The chain carries TRBV29-1 and TRBJ2-5; the D gene is possibly TRBD2 (6 bases). The CDR3 has 13 amino acids. Germline V gives CDR1 SQVTM, CDR2 ANQGSEA. As DNA, the CDR3 is TGCAGCGTTGATTCGGGAGCCCAAGATACCCAGTACTTC. Translated, it gives CSVDSGAQDTQYF. Combining the CDR3 with reference TRBV29-1 and TRBJ2-5 gives the whole variable domain SAVISQKPSRDICQRGTSLTIQCQVDSQVTMMFWYRQQPGQSLTLIATANQGSEATYESGFVIDKFPISRPNLTFSTLTVSNMSPEDSSIYLCSVDSGAQDTQYFGPGTRLLVL.

Notes on this clonotype: The junction and the germline gene differ at one end; a read error may be behind it. J is TRBJ2-3 and V is TRBV5-6; TRBD1 is a possible D gene (5 bases). The CDR3 runs to 16 residues. CDR1 is SGHDT, CDR2 YYEEEE, per germline. CDR3 bases: TGTACCAGCAGCTTGTACAGGAGAGCCCTCACAGATACGCAGTATTTT. Translated, it gives CTSSLYRRALTDTQYF.

As regards this clonotype: At one end the junction does not follow the germline gene, possibly because of a read error. This chain links TRBV6-2 or TRBV6-3 with TRBJ2-3; the D is unclear. The germline V gene encodes CDR1 MNHEY and CDR2 SVGEGT. CDR3 length equals 10 residues. The CDR3 reads CVSNIDTQYF. The CDR3 nucleotides are TGTGTCAGCAATATAGATACGCAGTATTTT.